This T cell receptor beta chain was identified during a study of persistence of HIV-infected CD4 T cells. This was the immunoSEQ version 4 assay in survey mode. The method was immunoSEQ multiplex PCR; TCRdb's version includes in-frame clones alone and lacks a portion of them. The profile shows approximately 20,000 clones, about 80% of them singletons. This CDR3 has 15 residues. The J segment lost 5 bases and the V segment lost 3 bases, leaving 5 bases of the junction unmatched. CDR1 ENHRY and CDR2 SYGVKD come from the germline V gene. Cells were stimulated with CMV-infected fibroblast lysates at 8 to 10 ug/mL. Responding CD4+ T cells were sorted by upregulation of both CD40 ligand and CD69. Donors had undetectable plasma HIV-1 RNA, under 50 copies/mL, for 4+ years. CD8+ T cells were removed from PBMCs prior to stimulation. Anti-CD28/CD49d costimulation, CD40-blocking antibody and enfuvirtide were given to CD8-depleted PBMCs for roughly 20 hours.

As concerns this clone: Its specificity is unknown.

Sequenced material: CD4+ T cells sorted from PBMCs after roughly 19-hour stimulation, taken from a patient who received antiretroviral therapy. J is TRBJ2-1 and V is TRBV10-3; 9 nucleotides line up with TRBD2. This TCR was recovered from an adult man with HIV who was CMV-seropositive. The CDR3 bases are TGTGCCATCAGTGATTATAGCGGGGGTCACAATGAGCAGTTCTTC. This encodes CAISDYSGGHNEQFF.